This T cell receptor beta chain was identified in a study of CD8+CD57+ T cells in acquired aplastic anemia. Looked up from germline, CDR1 is LNHDA and CDR2 is SQIVND (reference sequence). The CDR3 totals 15 residues. The V and J ends lost 1 base and 7 bases respectively, with 14 bases between them. The template for TCR beta VDJ and CDR3 sequence profiling was genomic DNA. TCRdb analysed the reads with MiXCR anew, one entry per CDR3 protein. The sample contains about 160,000 distinct CDR3 sequences, approximately 44% of which appear only once. This clonotype was found many times. The specimen sequenced was sorted CD4+, CD8+, or CD8+CD57+ T cells (not recorded which) from PBMCs. This chain links TRBV19 with TRBJ2-4; D may be TRBD1 (5 bases). The clonotype comes from a human donor in good health. The CDR3 loop is CASSIARQGRNIQYF. DNA of the CDR3: TGTGCCAGTAGTATAGCCCGGCAGGGTAGGAACATTCAGTACTTC.